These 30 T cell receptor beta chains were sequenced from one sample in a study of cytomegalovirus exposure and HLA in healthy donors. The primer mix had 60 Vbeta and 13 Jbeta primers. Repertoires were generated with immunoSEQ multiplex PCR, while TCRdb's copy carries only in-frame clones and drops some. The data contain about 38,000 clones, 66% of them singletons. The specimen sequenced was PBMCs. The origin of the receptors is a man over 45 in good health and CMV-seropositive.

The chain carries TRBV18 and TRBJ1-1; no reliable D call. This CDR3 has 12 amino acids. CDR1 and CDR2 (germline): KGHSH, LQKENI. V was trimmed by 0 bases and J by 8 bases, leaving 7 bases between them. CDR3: CASSPPGNEAFF. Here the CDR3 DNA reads TGTGCCAGCTCACCACCGGGCAACGAAGCTTTCTTT.

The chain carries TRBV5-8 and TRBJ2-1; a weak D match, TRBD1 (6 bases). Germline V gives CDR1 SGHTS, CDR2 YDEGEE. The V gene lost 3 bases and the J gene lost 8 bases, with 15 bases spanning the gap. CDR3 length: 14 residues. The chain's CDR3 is CASSSRAHRDEQFF. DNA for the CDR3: TGTGCCAGCAGCTCCCGAGCCCACAGGGATGAGCAGTTCTTC.

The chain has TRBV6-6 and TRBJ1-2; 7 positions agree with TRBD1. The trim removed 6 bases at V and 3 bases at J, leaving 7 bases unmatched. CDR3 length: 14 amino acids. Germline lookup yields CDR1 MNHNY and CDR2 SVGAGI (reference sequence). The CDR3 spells CASRRTGDYYGYTF. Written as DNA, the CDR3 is TGTGCCAGCAGGCGGACAGGCGACTACTATGGCTACACCTTC.

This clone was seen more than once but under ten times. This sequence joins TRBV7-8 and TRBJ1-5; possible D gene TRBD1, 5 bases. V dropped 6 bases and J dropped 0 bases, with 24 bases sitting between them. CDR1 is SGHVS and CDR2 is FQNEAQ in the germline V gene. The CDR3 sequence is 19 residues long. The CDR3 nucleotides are TGTGCCAGCAGTTTAAAAACAGGTAGTGGTCTAGGTAGCAATCAGCCCCAGCATTTT. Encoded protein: CASSLKTGSGLGSNQPQHF. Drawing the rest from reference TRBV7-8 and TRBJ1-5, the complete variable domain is GAGVSQSPRYKVAKRGQDVALRCDPISGHVSLFWYQQALGQGPEFLTYFQNEAQLDKSGLPSDRFFAERPEGSVSTLKIQRTQQEDSAVYLCASSLKTGSGLGSNQPQHFGDGTRLSIL.

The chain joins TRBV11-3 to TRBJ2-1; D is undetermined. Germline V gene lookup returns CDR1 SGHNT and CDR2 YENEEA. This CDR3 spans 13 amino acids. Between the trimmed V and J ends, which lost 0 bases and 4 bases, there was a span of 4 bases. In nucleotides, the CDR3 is TGTGCCAGCAGCTTAGAACAGTACAATGAGCAGTTCTTC. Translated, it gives CASSLEQYNEQFF.

The CDR3 is CASSLGPVSYNEQFF. CDR3 coding DNA: TGTGCCAGCAGCTTAGGTCCCGTCTCCTACAATGAGCAGTTCTTC. J is TRBJ2-1 and V is TRBV7-2; no clear D. This CDR3 has 15 residues. CDR1 SGHTA and CDR2 FQGNSA come from the germline V gene. V was shortened by 1 base and J by 0 bases, with 7 bases between the two germline ends.

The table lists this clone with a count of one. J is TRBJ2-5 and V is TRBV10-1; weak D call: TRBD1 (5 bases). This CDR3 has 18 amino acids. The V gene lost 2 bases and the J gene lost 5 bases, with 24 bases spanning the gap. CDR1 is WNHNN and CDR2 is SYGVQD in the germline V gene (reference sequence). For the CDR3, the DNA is TGCGCCAGCAGTGAGGGGATCGGACACCACCCGATATGGGAGACCCAGTACTTC. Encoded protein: CASSEGIGHHPIWETQYF.

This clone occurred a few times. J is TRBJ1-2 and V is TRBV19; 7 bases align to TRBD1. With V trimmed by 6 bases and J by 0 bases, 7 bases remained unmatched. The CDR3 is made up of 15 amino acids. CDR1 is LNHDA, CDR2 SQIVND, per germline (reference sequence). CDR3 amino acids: CASRVTGATNYGYTF. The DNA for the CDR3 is TGTGCCAGTAGGGTCACAGGGGCCACTAACTATGGCTACACCTTC.

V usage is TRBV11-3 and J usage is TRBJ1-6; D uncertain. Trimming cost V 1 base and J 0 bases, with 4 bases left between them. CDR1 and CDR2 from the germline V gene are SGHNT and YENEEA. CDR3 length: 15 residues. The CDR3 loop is CASSLGSSYNSPLHF. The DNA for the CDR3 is TGTGCCAGCAGCTTAGGTAGCTCCTATAATTCACCCCTCCACTTT.

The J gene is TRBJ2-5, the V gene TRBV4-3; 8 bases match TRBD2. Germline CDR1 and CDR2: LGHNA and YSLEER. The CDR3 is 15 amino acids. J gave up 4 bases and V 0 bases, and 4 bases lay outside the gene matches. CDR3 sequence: CASSQDVSGGETQYF. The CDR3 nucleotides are TGCGCCAGCAGCCAAGATGTGAGCGGGGGAGAGACCCAGTACTTC.

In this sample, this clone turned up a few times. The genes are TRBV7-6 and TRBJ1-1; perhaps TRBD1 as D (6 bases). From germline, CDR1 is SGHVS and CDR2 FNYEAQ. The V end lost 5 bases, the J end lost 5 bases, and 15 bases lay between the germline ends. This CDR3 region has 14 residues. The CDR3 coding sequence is TGTGCCAGCAGCGCAGGGAGGGGGGGGACTGAAGCTTTCTTT. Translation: CASSAGRGGTEAFF.

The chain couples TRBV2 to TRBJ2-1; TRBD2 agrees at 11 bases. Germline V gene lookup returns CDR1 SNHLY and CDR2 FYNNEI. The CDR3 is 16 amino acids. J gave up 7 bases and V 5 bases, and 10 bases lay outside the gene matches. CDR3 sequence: CASSPRLAGGANEQFF. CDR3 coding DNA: TGTGCCAGCAGTCCCCGCTTAGCGGGGGGGGCTAATGAGCAGTTCTTC.

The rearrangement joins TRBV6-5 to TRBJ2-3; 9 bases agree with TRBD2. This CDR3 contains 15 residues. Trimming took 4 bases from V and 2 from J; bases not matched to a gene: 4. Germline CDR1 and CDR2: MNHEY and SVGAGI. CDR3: CASSWRGGITDTQYF. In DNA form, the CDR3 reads TGTGCCAGCAGTTGGCGGGGGGGAATCACAGATACGCAGTATTTT.

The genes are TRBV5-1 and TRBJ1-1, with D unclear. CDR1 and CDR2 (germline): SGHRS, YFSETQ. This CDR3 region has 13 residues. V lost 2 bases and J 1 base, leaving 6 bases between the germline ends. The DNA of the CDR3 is TGCGCCAGCAGCTTTTCAGGGAACACTGAAGCTTTCTTT. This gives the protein CASSFSGNTEAFF.

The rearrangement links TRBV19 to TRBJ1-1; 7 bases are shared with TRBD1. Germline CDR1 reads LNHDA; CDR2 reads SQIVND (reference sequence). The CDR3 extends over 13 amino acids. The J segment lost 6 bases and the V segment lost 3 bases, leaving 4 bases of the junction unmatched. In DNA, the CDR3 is TGTGCCAGTAGTATCACAGGGGAGGCTGAAGCTTTCTTT. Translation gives CASSITGEAEAFF.

The CDR3 is CASSRGANYGYTF. CDR3 DNA sequence: TGTGCCAGCAGTCGCGGGGCCAACTATGGCTACACCTTC. V is TRBV25-1 and J is TRBJ1-2; TRBD1 is a possible D gene (5 bases). The CDR3 length is 13 residues. Germline values: CDR1 MGHDK, CDR2 SYGVNS. The ends were cut back, 5 bases at V and 2 bases at J, with 9 bases in the middle.

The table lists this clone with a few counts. CDR3 protein: CASSLQGREKLFF. CDR3 in DNA: TGTGCCAGCAGCCTACAGGGGCGAGAAAAACTGTTTTTT. V is TRBV6-5 and J is TRBJ1-4, with TRBD1 matching 7 bases. This CDR3 has 13 amino acids. J was trimmed by 8 bases and V by 6 bases; bases with no gene match: 6. The germline V gene has CDR1 MNHEY and CDR2 SVGAGI.

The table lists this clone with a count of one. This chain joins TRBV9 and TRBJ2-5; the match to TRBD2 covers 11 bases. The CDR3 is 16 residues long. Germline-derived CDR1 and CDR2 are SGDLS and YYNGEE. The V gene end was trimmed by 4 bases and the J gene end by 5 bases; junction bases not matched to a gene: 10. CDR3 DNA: TGTGCCAGCAGCCCGATTAGCGGGGGGGCGGGGGAGACCCAGTACTTC. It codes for CASSPISGGAGETQYF.

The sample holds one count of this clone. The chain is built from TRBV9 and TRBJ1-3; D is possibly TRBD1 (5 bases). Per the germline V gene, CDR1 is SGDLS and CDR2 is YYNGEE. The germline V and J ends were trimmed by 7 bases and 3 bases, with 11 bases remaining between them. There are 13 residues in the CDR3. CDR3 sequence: CASRQGGGNTIYF. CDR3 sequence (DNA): TGTGCCAGCCGGCAGGGCGGTGGAAACACCATATATTTT.

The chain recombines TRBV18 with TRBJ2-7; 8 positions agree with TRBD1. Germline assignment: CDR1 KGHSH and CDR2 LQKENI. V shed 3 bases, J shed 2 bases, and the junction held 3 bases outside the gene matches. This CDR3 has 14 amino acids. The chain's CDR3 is CASSPDRAPYEQYF. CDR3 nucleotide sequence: TGTGCCAGCTCACCGGACAGGGCTCCCTACGAGCAGTACTTC.

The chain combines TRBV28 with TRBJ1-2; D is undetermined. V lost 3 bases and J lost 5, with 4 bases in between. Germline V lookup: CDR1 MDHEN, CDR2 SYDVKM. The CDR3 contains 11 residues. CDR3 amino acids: CASSLAYGYTF. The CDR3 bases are TGTGCCAGCAGTTTGGCATATGGCTACACCTTC.

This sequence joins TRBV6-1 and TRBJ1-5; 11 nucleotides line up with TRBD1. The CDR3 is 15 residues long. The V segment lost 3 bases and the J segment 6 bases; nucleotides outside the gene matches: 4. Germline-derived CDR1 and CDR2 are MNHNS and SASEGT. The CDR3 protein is CASSEWTGGGQPQHF. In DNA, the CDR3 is TGTGCCAGCAGTGAGTGGACAGGGGGCGGTCAGCCCCAGCATTTT.

CDR3 DNA sequence: TGTGCCAGCAGTTACTTTGGACAGGACACCGGGGAGCTGTTTTTT. This sequence encodes CASSYFGQDTGELFF. This chain joins TRBV6-6 and TRBJ2-2; 7 positions agree with TRBD1. CDR1 and CDR2 (germline): MNHNY, SVGAGI (reference sequence). Trimming cost V 1 base and J 3 bases; bases outside gene matches: 2. CDR3 length: 15 amino acids.

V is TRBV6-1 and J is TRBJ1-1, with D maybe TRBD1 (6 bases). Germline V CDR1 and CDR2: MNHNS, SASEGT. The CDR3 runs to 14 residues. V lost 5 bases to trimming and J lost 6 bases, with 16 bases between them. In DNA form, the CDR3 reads TGTGCCAGCAGTTCGTTGGGGGGGGCTGCTGAAGCTTTCTTT. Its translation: CASSSLGGAAEAFF.

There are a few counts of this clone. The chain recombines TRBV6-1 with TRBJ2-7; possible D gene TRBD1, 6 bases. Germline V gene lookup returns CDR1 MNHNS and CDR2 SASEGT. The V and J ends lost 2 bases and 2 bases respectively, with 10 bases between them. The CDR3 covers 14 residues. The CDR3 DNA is TGTGCCAGCAGTGAAACCAGGGGCGCCTACGAGCAGTACTTC. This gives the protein CASSETRGAYEQYF.

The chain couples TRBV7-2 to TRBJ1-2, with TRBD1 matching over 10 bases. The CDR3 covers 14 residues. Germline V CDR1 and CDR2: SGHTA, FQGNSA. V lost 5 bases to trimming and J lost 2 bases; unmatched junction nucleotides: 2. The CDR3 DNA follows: TGTGCCAGCAGCCCGGACAGGGGGAACTATGGCTACACCTTC. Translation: CASSPDRGNYGYTF. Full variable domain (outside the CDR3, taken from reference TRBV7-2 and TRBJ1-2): GAGVSQSPSNKVTEKGKDVELRCDPISGHTALYWYRQSLGQGLEFLIYFQGNSAPDKSGLPSDRFSAERTGGSVSTLTIQRTQQEDSAVYLCASSPDRGNYGYTFGSGTRLTVV.

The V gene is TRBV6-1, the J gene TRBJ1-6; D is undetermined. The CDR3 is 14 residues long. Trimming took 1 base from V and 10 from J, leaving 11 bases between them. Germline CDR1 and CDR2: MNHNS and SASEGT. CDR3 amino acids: CASSEEGGRSPLHF. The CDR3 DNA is TGTGCCAGCAGTGAAGAAGGAGGAAGATCACCCCTCCACTTT.

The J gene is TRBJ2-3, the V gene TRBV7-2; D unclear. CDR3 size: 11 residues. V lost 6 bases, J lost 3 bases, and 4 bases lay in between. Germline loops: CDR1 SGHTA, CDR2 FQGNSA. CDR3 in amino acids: CASRSTDTQYF. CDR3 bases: TGTGCCAGCAGGTCGACAGATACGCAGTATTTT.

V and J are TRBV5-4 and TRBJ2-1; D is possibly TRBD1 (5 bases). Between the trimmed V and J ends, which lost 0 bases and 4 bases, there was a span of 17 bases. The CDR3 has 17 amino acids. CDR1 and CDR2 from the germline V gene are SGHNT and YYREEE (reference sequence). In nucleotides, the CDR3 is TGTGCCAGCAGCTTGGACAGGTTACCGCCAGGGTACAATGAGCAGTTCTTC. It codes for CASSLDRLPPGYNEQFF.

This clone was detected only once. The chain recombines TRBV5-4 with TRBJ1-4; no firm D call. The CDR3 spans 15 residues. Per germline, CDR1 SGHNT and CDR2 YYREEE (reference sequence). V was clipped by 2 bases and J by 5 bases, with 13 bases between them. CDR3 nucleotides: TGTGCCAGCAGCTTAAGCACTCAGAGGAATGAAAAACTGTTTTTT. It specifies CASSLSTQRNEKLFF.